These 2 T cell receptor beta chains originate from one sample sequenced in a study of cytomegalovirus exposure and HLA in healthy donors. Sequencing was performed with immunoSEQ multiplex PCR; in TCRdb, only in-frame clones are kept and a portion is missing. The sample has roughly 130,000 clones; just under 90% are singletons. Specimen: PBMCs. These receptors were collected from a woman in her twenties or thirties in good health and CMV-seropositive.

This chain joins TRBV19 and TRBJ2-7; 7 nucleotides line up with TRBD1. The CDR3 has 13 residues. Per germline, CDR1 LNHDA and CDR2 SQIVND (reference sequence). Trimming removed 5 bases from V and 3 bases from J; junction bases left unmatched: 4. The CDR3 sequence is CASSGGQLYEQYF. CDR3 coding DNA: TGTGCCAGTAGTGGGGGACAGCTCTACGAGCAGTACTTC.

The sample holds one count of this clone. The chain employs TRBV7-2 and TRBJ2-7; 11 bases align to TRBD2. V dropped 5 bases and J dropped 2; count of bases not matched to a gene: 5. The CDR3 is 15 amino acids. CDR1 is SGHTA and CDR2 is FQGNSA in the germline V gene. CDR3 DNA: TGTGCCAGCAGCCAAACTAGCGGGGGCACCTACGAGCAGTACTTC. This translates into CASSQTSGGTYEQYF.